The clone carrying this T cell receptor (beta chain) was observed a single time. These data are taken from a study of blood T cell repertoires in COVID-19. Across the study: COVID-19 samples from acute and convalescent phases originated in the United States, Italy and Spain.

Source study methods: Reference gene primer amplification in the assay estimated nucleated cell counts. The assay was immunoSEQ multiplex PCR, and TCRdb's table has in-frame clones only and misses some. The V and J calls and clone size are taken from that table; D and trimming were inferred from the DNA. The table lists approximately 200,000 clones, about 84% of them singletons. The germline V and J ends were trimmed by 4 bases and 4 bases, with 13 bases remaining between them. CDR1 is MDHEN, CDR2 SYDVKM, per germline. This CDR3 comprises 14 residues. The J gene is TRBJ1-1, the V gene TRBV28; no firm D call. The receptor was isolated from a woman in her twenties or thirties who had recovered from COVID-19. The source material was PBMCs or T cells enriched from blood (not recorded which). In DNA form, the CDR3 reads TGTGCCAGCAGTTCCCCGAGGACTCTCACTGAAGCTTTCTTT. This encodes CASSSPRTLTEAFF. Looking up the rest from reference TRBV28 and TRBJ1-1 gives the full variable domain: DVKVTQSSRYLVKRTGEKVFLECVQDMDHENMFWYRQDPGLGLRLIYFSYDVKMKEKGDIPEGYSVSREKKERFSLILESASTNQTSMYLCASSSPRTLTEAFFGQGTRLTVV.